This T cell receptor beta chain was sequenced during a study of glioma-infiltrating T cells after dendritic cell vaccination. About the research overall: The vaccine used monocyte-derived dendritic cells pulsed overnight with autologous tumor lysate.

About this clone itself: Its antigen is not identified.

Study observations and caveats: No direct clonality-survival link was found; a diverse polyclonal response may matter.

Isocitrate dehydrogenase mutation was absent in all glioblastoma patients. Amplification used 60 V beta primers and 13 J beta primers. Only in-frame clones appear in the TCRdb table, and some are missing; sequencing was by immunoSEQ multiplex PCR. The sample contains about 92,000 clones, 85% to 90% of which appear only once. There are 17 residues in the CDR3. Trimming stripped 8 bases from V and 0 bases from J, with 17 bases between. Germline CDR1 is KGHSH and CDR2 is LQKENI. Specimen: blood, collected before dendritic cell vaccination. The chain carries TRBV18 and TRBJ2-6; D gene unclear. The source is a human donor with glioblastoma. CDR3 amino acids: CASPASGALSGANVLTF. CDR3 coding DNA: TGTGCCAGCCCCGCATCTGGAGCCCTCTCTGGGGCCAACGTCCTGACTTTC. The complete variable domain, with remaining parts taken from reference TRBV18 and TRBJ2-6, reads NAGVMQNPRHLVRRRGQEARLRCSPMKGHSHVYWYRQLPEEGLKFMVYLQKENIIDESGMPKERFSAEFPKEGPSILRIQQVVRGDSAAYFCASPASGALSGANVLTFGAGSRLTVL.